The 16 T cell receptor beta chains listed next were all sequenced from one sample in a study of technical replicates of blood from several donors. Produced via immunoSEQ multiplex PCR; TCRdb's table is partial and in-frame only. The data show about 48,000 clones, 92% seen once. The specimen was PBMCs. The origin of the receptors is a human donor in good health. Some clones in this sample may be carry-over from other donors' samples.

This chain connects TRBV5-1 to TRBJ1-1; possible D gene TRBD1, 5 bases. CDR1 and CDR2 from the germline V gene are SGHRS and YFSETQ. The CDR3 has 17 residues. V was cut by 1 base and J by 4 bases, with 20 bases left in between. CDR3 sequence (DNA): TGCGCCAGCAGCTTGATGGGGTCACCCCACGGGGGCACTGAAGCTTTCTTT. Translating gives CASSLMGSPHGGTEAFF.

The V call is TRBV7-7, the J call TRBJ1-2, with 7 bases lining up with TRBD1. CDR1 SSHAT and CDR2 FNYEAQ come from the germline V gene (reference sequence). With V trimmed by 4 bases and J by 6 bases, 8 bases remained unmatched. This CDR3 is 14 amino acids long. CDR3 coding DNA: TGTGCCAGCAGCTCTGGGGGGCAGGGGGATGGCTACACCTTC. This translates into CASSSGGQGDGYTF. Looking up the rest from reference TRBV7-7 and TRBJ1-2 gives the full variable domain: GAGVSQSPRYKVTKRGQDVTLRCDPISSHATLYWYQQALGQGPEFLTYFNYEAQPDKSGLPSDRFSAERPEGSISTLTIQRTEQRDSAMYRCASSSGGQGDGYTFGSGTRLTVV.

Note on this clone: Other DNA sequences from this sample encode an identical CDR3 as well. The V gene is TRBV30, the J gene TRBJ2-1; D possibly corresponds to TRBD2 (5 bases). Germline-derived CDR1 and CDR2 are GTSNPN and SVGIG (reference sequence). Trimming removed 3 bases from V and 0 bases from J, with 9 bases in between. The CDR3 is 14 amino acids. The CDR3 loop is CAWSRTSSYNEQFF. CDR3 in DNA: TGTGCCTGGAGCCGAACTAGCTCCTACAATGAGCAGTTCTTC.

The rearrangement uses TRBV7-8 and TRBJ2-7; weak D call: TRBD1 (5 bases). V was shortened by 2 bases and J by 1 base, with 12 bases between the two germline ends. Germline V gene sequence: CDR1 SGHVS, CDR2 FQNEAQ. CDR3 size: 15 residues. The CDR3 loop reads CASSLRRGVSYEQYF. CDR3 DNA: TGTGCCAGCAGCTTAAGAAGGGGCGTTTCCTACGAGCAGTACTTC.

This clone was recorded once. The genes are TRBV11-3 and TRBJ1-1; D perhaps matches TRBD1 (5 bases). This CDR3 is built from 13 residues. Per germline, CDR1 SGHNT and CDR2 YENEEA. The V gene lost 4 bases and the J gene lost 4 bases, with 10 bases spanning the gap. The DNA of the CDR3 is TGTGCCAGCAGCTGGGGGACTGGCACTGAAGCTTTCTTT. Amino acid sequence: CASSWGTGTEAFF.

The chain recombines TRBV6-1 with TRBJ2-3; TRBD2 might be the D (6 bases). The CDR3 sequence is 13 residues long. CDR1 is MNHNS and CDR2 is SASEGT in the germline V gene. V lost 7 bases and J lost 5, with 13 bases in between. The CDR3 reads CASTQPGVDTQYF. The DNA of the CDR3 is TGTGCCAGCACCCAACCGGGGGTAGATACGCAGTATTTT.

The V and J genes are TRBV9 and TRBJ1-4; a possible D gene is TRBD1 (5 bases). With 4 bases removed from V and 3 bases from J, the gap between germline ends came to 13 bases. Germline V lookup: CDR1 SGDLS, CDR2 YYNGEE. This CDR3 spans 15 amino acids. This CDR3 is CASSYGGAANEKLFF. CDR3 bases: TGTGCCAGCAGCTACGGGGGAGCGGCTAATGAAAAACTGTTTTTT.

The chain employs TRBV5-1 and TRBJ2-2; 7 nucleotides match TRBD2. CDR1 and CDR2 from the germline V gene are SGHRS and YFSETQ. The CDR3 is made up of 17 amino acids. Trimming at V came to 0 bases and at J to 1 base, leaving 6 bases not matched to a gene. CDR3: CASSLGRPSGNTGELFF. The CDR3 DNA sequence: TGCGCCAGCAGCTTGGGGAGGCCTAGCGGGAACACCGGGGAGCTGTTTTTT.

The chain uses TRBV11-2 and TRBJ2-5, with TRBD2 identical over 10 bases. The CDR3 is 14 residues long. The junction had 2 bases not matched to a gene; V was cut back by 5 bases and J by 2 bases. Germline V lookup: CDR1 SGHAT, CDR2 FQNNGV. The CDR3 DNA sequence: TGTGCCAGCAGCCTAGCGGGAGTTCAAGAGACCCAGTACTTC. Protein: CASSLAGVQETQYF.

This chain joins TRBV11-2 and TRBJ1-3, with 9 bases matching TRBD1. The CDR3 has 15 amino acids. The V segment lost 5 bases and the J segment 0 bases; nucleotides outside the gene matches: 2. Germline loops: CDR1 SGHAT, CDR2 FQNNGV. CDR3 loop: CASSQQGASGNTIYF. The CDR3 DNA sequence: TGTGCCAGCAGCCAACAGGGGGCCTCTGGAAACACCATATATTTT.

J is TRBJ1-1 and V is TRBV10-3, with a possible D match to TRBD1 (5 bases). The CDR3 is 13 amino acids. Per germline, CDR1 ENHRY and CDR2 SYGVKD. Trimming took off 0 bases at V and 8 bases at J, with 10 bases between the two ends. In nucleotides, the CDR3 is TGTGCCATCAGTGAGTCTGTACAGGAGGAAGCTTTCTTT. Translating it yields CAISESVQEEAFF.

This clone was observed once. CDR3 bases: TGCGCCAGCAGCCCGGACAGGAAGAACACTGAAGCTTTCTTT. Its translation: CASSPDRKNTEAFF. The chain employs TRBV4-3 and TRBJ1-1; the match to TRBD1 covers 7 bases. The CDR3 has 14 residues. V lost 4 bases and J lost 1; bases outside the gene matches: 3. Germline CDR1 LGHNA, CDR2 YSLEER.

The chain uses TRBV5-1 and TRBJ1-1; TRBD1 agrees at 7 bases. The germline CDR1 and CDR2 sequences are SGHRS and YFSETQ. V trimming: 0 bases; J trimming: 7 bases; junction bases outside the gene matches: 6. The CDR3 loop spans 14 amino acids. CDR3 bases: TGCGCCAGCAGCTTGGAGCGGACAGGCCATGAAGCTTTCTTT. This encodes CASSLERTGHEAFF.

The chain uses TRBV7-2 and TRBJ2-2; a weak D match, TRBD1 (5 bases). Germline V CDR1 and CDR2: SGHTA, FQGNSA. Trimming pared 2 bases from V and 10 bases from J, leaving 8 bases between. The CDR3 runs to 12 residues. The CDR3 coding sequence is TGTGCCAGCAGCTTATGGGGCGCGGAGCTGTTTTTT. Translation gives CASSLWGAELFF.

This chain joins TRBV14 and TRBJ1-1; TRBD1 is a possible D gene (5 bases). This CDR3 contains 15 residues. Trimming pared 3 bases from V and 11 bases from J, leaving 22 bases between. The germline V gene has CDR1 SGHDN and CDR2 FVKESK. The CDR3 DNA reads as TGTGCCAGCAGCCAGGGACGGGGGGGGAGAGAGCCGGCTTTCTTT. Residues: CASSQGRGGREPAFF.

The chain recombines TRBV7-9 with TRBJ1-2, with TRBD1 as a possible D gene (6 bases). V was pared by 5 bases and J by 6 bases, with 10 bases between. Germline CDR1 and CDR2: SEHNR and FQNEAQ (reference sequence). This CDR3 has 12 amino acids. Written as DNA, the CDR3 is TGTGCCAGCAGCGTCGGGGGGCATGGCTACACCTTC. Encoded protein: CASSVGGHGYTF.